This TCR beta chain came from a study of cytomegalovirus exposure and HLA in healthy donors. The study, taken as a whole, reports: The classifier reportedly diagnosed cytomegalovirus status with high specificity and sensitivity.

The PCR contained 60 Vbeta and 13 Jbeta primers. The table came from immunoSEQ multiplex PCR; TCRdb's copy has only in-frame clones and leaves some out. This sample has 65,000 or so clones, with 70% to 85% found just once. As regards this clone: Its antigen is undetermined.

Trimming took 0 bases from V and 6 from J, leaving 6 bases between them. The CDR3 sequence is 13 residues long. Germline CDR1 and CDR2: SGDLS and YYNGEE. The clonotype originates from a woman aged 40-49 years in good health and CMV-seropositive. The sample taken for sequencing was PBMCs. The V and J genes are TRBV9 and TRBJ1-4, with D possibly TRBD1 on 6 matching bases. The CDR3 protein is CASSVDRDEKLFF. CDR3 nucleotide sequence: TGTGCCAGCAGCGTAGACAGGGATGAAAAACTGTTTTTT. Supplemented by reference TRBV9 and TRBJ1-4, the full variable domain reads DSGVTQTPKHLITATGQRVTLRCSPRSGDLSVYWYQQSLDQGLQFLIQYYNGEERAKGNILERFSAQQFPDLHSELNLSSLELGDSALYFCASSVDRDEKLFFGSGTQLSVL.